Listed below are T cell receptor beta chains from one sample, sequenced in a study of PD-L1 blockade in urothelial cancer. Clones were sequenced by immunoSEQ multiplex PCR, and TCRdb holds only the in-frame ones, with some missing. The sample holds roughly 95,000 clones, around 87% seen once. The starting material was PBMCs, obtained around atezolizumab (anti-PD-L1) treatment. The receptors were sampled from a man aged 55 to 70 with urothelial cancer. Each CDR3 is given with its conserved first and last residue. Fields, in order: D gene, J gene, clone size, V gene, CDR3 DNA, CDR3 protein. A D gene is named only where the DNA matches it firmly. Clone size appears in some rows only: once, few, many, or a class for an expanded clone.

>TRBD2|TRBJ2-1|once|TRBV27
TGTGCCAGCAGTTTGGCAGCGGGAATGGGGAATGAGCAGTTCTTC
CASSLAAGMGNEQFF
>TRBD1|TRBJ2-1|-|TRBV4-2
TGTGCCAGCAGCCAAGGCGGACAGGGCCTCTACAATGAGCAGTTCTTC
CASSQGGQGLYNEQFF
>-|TRBJ2-7|-|TRBV4-2
TGTGCCAGCAGCCAAGAGGAGAGCCCCTCCTACGAGCAGTACTTC
CASSQEESPSYEQYF
>TRBD2|TRBJ2-1|-|TRBV6-5
TGTGCCAGCAGTTATGGCGGACTAGCGGGAGTTAATGAGCAGTTCTTC
CASSYGGLAGVNEQFF
>-|TRBJ2-7|-|TRBV5-1
TGCGCCAGCAGCTTGGGACAGGTCGCTAACGAGCAGTACTTC
CASSLGQVANEQYF
>-|TRBJ2-7|-|TRBV20-1
TGCAGTGCCAATATCGGCTACGAGCAGTACTTC
CSANIGYEQYF
>-|TRBJ2-1|-|TRBV10-2
TGCGCCAGCCAAACTAGCTCCTACAATGAGCAGTTCTTC
CASQTSSYNEQFF
>-|TRBJ2-1|-|TRBV14
TGTGCCAGCAGCCGAGGGGGCTCCTACAATGAGCAGTTCTTC
CASSRGGSYNEQFF
>-|TRBJ1-3|-|TRBV5-1
TGCGCCAGCAGCTTGGGACGGAACAGGGTCTCTGGAAACACCATATATTTT
CASSLGRNRVSGNTIYF
>-|TRBJ1-3|-|TRBV5-1
TGCGCCAGCAGCCCGTTCCAGGGAGGAAACACCATATATTTT
CASSPFQGGNTIYF
>-|TRBJ1-5|-|TRBV7-9
TGTGCCAGCAGCTTGTTCAGTGGGACTAATCAGCCCCAGCATTTT
CASSLFSGTNQPQHF
>-|TRBJ2-7|-|TRBV2
TGTGCCAGCAGTGACGGGAACGGCGAGCAGTACTTC
CASSDGNGEQYF
>TRBD1|TRBJ1-2|-|TRBV4-1
TGCGCCAGCAGCCAAGATCTTTGGGACAGCAAACTCTACACCTTC
CASSQDLWDSKLYTF
>-|TRBJ2-7|-|TRBV5-1
TGCGCCAGCAGCTTGAGGTCAAGTGGGGCTCAAGTTCCCTACGAGCAGTACTTC
CASSLRSSGAQVPYEQYF
>TRBD2|TRBJ2-1|-|TRBV15
TGTGCCACCAGCAGAGAAACTAGCGGGAGTAATGAGCAGTTCTTC
CATSRETSGSNEQFF